This paragraph reports one T cell receptor (beta chain). Its specificity is unknown. These data come from a study of T cell therapy after organ transplantation. Across the whole study: Across 2 to 6 intravenous infusions, patients got a median of 1.92 x 10^8 CMV-specific T cells. Findings and caveats of the study: In nonresponders, large pretherapy expansions changed minimally after therapy. Endogenous clonotypes not in therapy products appeared after therapy alongside transferred ones.

Germline assignment: CDR1 MNHEY and CDR2 SMNVEV (reference sequence). The V and J ends lost 3 bases and 8 bases respectively, with 13 bases between them. There are 13 residues in the CDR3. The assay was immunoSEQ multiplex PCR, and TCRdb's table has in-frame clones only and misses some. Among about 48,000 clones listed, approximately 94% were seen once. V and J are TRBV27 and TRBJ1-1; unclear D gene. This TCR was sampled from a human patient who had received a solid organ transplant and had CMV disease. Sequencing was performed on CD8+ T cells from blood, taken before autologous CMV-specific T cell therapy. CDR3: CASSFGRPAEAFF. The CDR3, as DNA: TGTGCCAGCAGTTTCGGACGGCCCGCGGAAGCTTTCTTT.